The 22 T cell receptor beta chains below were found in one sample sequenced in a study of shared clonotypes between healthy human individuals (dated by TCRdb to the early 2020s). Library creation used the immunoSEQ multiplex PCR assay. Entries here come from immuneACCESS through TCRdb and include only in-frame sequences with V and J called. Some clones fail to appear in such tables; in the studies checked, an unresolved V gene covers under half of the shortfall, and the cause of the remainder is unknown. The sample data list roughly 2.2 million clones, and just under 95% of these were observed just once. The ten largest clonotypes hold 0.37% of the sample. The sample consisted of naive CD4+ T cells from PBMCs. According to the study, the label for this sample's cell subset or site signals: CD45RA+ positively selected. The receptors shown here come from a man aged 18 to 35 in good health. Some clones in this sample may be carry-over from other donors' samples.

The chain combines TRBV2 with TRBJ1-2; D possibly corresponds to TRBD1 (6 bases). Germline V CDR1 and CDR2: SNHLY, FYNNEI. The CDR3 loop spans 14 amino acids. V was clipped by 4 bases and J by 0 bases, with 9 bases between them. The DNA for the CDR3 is TGTGCCAGCAGTGGACAGGCCACTAACTATGGCTACACCTTC. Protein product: CASSGQATNYGYTF.

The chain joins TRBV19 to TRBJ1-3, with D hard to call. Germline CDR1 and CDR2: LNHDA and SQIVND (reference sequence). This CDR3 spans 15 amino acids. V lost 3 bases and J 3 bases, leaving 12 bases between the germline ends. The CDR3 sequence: CASSIPGLRGNTIYF. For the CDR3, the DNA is TGTGCCAGTAGTATCCCTGGACTGCGTGGAAACACCATATATTTT.

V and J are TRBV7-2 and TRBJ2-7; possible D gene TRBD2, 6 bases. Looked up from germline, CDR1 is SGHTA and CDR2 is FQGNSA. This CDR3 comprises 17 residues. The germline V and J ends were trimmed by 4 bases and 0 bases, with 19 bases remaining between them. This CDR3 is CASSSRRGRENSYEQYF. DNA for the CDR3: TGTGCCAGCAGCTCCCGGCGGGGCAGAGAAAACTCCTACGAGCAGTACTTC. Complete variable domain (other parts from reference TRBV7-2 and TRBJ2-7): GAGVSQSPSNKVTEKGKDVELRCDPISGHTALYWYRQSLGQGLEFLIYFQGNSAPDKSGLPSDRFSAERTGGSVSTLTIQRTQQEDSAVYLCASSSRRGRENSYEQYFGPGTRLTVT.

CDR3 coding DNA: TGTGCCAGCAGTTTGTTGTTCGGGGGTATGAATTCAGAGACCCAGTACTTC. It encodes CASSLLFGGMNSETQYF. The V gene is TRBV28, the J gene TRBJ2-5, with D possibly TRBD2 on 6 matching bases. The CDR3 totals 17 residues. Germline loops: CDR1 MDHEN, CDR2 SYDVKM. Deletions cut 3 bases from V and 4 bases from J, with 21 bases between.

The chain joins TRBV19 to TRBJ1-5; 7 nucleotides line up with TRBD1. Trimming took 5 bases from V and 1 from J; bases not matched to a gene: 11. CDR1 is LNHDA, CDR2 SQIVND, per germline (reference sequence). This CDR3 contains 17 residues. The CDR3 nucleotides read TGTGCCAGTAGTGCCCCGACAGGGAAGGGCAGCAATCAGCCCCAGCATTTT. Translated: CASSAPTGKGSNQPQHF.

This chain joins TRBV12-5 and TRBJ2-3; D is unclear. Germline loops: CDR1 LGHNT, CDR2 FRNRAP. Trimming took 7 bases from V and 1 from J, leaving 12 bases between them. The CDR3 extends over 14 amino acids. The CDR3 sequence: CASAPGRRTDTQYF. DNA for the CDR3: TGTGCTAGTGCTCCCGGGCGGCGCACAGATACGCAGTATTTT. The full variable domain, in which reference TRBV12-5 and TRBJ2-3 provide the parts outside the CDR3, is DARVTQTPRHKVTEMGQEVTMRCQPILGHNTVFWYRQTMMQGLELLAYFRNRAPLDDSGMPKDRFSAEMPDATLATLKIQPSEPRDSAVYFCASAPGRRTDTQYFGPGTRLTVL.

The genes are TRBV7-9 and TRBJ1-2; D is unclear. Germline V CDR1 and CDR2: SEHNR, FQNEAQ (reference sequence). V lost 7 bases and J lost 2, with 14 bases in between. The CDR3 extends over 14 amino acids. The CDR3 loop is CASTLYEGNYGYTF. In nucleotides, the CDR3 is TGTGCCAGCACCCTTTATGAAGGGAACTATGGCTACACCTTC.

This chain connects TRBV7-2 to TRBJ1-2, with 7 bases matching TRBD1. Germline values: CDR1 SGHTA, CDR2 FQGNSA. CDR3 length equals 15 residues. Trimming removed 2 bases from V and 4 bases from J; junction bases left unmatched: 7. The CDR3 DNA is TGTGCCAGCAGCTTAAACTACAGGGGCCCCTATGGCTACACCTTC. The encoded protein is CASSLNYRGPYGYTF.

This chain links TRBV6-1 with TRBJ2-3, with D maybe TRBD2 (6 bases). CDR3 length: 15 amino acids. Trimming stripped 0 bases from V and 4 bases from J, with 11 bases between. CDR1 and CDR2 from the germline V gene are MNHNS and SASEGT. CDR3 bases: TGTGCCAGCAGTGAAGCGCGGCTAGCGCCAGATACGCAGTATTTT. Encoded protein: CASSEARLAPDTQYF.

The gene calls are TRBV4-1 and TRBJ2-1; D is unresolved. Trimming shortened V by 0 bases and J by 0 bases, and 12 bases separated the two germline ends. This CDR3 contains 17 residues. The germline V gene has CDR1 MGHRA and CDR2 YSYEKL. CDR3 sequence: CASSQDPIPSSYNEQFF. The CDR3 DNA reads TGCGCCAGCAGCCAAGATCCCATACCGAGCTCCTACAATGAGCAGTTCTTC.

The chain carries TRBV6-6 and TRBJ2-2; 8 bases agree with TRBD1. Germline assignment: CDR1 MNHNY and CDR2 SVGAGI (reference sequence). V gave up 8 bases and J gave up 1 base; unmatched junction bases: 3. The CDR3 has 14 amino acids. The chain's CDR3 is CASARGRNTGELFF. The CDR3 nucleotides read TGTGCCAGCGCCAGGGGGCGGAACACCGGGGAGCTGTTTTTT.

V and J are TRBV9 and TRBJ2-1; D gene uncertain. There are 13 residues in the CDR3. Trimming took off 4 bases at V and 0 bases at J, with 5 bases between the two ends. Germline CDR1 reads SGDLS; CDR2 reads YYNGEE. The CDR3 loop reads CASSLSSYNEQFF. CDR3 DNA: TGTGCCAGCAGCTTAAGCTCCTACAATGAGCAGTTCTTC.

The CDR3 DNA reads TGTGCCAGCAGTGACCCCATGGGGGCCCCGGAGGGAAACACCATATATTTT. Its translation is CASSDPMGAPEGNTIYF. V usage is TRBV28 and J usage is TRBJ1-3, with D maybe TRBD1 (6 bases). CDR1 MDHEN and CDR2 SYDVKM come from the germline V gene. V was cut by 5 bases and J by 4 bases, with 21 bases left in between. The CDR3 has 17 amino acids.

Here the CDR3 DNA reads TGTGCCAGCAGCCACCCGGGACAGCCTAATGAAAAACTGTTTTTT. Translated: CASSHPGQPNEKLFF. The gene calls are TRBV5-5 and TRBJ1-4; 7 bases agree with TRBD1. The junction had 6 bases not matched to a gene; V was cut back by 4 bases and J by 3 bases. Germline V CDR1 and CDR2: SGHKS, YYEKEE (reference sequence). The CDR3 runs to 15 residues.

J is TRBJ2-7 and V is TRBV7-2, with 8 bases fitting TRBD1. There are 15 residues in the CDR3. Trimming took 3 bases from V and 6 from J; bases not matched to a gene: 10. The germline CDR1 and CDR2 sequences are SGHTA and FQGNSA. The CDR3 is CASSFLSTGTGEQYF. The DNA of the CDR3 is TGTGCCAGCAGCTTCCTCAGTACAGGGACAGGCGAGCAGTACTTC.

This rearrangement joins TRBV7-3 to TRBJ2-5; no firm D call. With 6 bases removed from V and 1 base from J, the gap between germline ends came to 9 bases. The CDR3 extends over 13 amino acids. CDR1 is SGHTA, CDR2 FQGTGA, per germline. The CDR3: CASSTGSQETQYF. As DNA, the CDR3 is TGTGCCAGCAGTACCGGGTCCCAAGAGACCCAGTACTTC.

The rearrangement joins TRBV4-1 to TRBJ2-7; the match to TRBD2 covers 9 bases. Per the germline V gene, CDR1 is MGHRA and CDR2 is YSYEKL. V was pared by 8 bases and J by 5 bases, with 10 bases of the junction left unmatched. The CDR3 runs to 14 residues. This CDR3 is CASRPLAGMNEQYF. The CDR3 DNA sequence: TGCGCCAGCCGCCCTCTAGCGGGAATGAACGAGCAGTACTTC.

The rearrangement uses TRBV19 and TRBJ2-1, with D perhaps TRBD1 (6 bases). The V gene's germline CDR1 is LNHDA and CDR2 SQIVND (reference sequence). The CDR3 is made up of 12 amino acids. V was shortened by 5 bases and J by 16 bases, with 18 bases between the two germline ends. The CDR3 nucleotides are TGTGCCAGTAGTCCCTCAGGGACAAGAACCTTCTTC. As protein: CASSPSGTRTFF.

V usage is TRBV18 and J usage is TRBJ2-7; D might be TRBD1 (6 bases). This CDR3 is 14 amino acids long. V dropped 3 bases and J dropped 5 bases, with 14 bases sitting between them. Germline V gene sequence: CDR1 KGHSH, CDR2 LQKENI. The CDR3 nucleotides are TGTGCCAGCTCACCTGCGGCAGGGACAAACGAGCAGTACTTC. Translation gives CASSPAAGTNEQYF.

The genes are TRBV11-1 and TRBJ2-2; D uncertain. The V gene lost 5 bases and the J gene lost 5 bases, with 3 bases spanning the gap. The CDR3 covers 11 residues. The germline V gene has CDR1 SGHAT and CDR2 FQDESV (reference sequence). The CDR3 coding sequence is TGTGCCAGCAGCCGGACCGGGGAGCTGTTTTTT. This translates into CASSRTGELFF.

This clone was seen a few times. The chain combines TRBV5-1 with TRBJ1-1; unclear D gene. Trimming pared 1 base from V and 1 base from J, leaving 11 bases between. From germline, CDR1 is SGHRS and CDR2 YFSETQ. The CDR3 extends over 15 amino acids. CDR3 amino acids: CASSLYGQENTEAFF. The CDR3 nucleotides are TGCGCCAGCAGCTTGTACGGGCAGGAGAACACTGAAGCTTTCTTT.

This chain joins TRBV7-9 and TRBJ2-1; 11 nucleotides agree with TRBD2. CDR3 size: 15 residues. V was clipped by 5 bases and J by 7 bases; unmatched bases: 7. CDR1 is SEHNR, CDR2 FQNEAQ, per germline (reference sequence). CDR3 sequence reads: CASSPTSGSPNEQFF. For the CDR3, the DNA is TGTGCCAGCAGCCCAACTAGCGGGAGTCCGAATGAGCAGTTCTTC.